The 20 T cell receptor beta chains below were found in one sample sequenced in a study of cytomegalovirus exposure and HLA in healthy donors. The PCR used 60 Vbeta and 13 Jbeta primers. The data were produced by immunoSEQ multiplex PCR, yet TCRdb's version contains in-frame clones alone and is incomplete. The repertoire has about 150,000 clones, 75% to 90% of them found once; the top ten carry under 3%. Material for sequencing was PBMCs. The receptors were gathered from a male donor in good health and CMV-seronegative.

This sequence joins TRBV6-1 and TRBJ1-2, with D uncertain. Germline V gene data show CDR1 as MNHNS and CDR2 as SASEGT. Trimming removed 2 bases at V and 2 bases at J, with 9 bases between. The CDR3 is 14 residues long. Here the CDR3 DNA reads TGTGCCAGCAGTGAACCTAGAGACAACTATGGCTACACCTTC. This gives the protein CASSEPRDNYGYTF.

This CDR3 reads CSVAHRGTNEKLFF. CDR3 coding DNA: TGCAGCGTTGCCCACAGGGGAACTAATGAAAAACTGTTTTTT. The V and J genes are TRBV29-1 and TRBJ1-4; TRBD1 matches 7 bases. CDR1 and CDR2 (germline): SQVTM, ANQGSEA. CDR3 length: 14 residues. V trimming: 4 bases; J trimming: 1 base; junction bases outside the gene matches: 3.

The chain joins TRBV4-3 to TRBJ1-1; no clear D gene. In germline, CDR1 is LGHNA, CDR2 YSLEER. This CDR3 region has 13 residues. V lost 1 base and J 5 bases, leaving 8 bases between the germline ends. CDR3: CASSQVGGTEAFF. The DNA of the CDR3 is TGCGCCAGCAGCCAAGTTGGAGGGACTGAAGCTTTCTTT.

V is TRBV5-1 and J is TRBJ2-3; 8 bases match TRBD1. With 5 bases clipped from V and 2 bases from J, the junction kept 10 bases outside the gene matches. Germline V lookup: CDR1 SGHRS, CDR2 YFSETQ. This CDR3 is 16 amino acids long. CDR3 protein: CASSPVTGAFTDTQYF. In DNA, the CDR3 is TGCGCCAGCAGTCCGGTGACAGGGGCCTTCACAGATACGCAGTATTTT.

This chain uses TRBV19 with TRBJ1-3; 8 bases agree with TRBD1. The CDR3 has 19 amino acids. V lost 1 base and J lost 0; bases outside the gene matches: 11. Germline values: CDR1 LNHDA, CDR2 SQIVND (reference sequence). The chain's CDR3 is CASSIGVRTGTYSGNTIYF. CDR3 in DNA: TGTGCCAGTAGTATAGGAGTCCGGACAGGGACCTACTCTGGAAACACCATATATTTT.

The chain recombines TRBV28 with TRBJ1-1; 8 bases agree with TRBD1. CDR3 length: 13 residues. Germline-derived CDR1 and CDR2 are MDHEN and SYDVKM. The V segment lost 7 bases and the J segment 5 bases; nucleotides outside the gene matches: 6. For the CDR3, the DNA is TGTGCCAGCACCAGTGGACAGGGAACTGAAGCTTTCTTT. This encodes CASTSGQGTEAFF.

The genes are TRBV6-5 and TRBJ1-6; 9 nucleotides match TRBD1. V dropped 6 bases and J dropped 5; count of bases not matched to a gene: 5. This CDR3 region has 15 residues. The germline CDR1 and CDR2 sequences are MNHEY and SVGAGI. CDR3: CASRDRGRHNSPLHF. The CDR3 nucleotides are TGTGCCAGCAGAGACAGGGGGAGACATAATTCACCCCTCCACTTT.

This clone occurred a few times. The chain carries TRBV5-6 and TRBJ2-2, with a possible D match to TRBD2 (6 bases). Trimming removed 3 bases at V and 2 bases at J, with 17 bases between. Germline assignment: CDR1 SGHDT and CDR2 YYEEEE. The CDR3 consists of 17 residues. The CDR3 is CASSYLGFGGNTGELFF. The CDR3 DNA is TGTGCCAGCAGCTACCTTGGTTTCGGGGGAAACACCGGGGAGCTGTTTTTT.

This clone was seen a single time. Germline and junction disagree at one end, which may indicate a read error. The chain recombines TRBV6-5 with TRBJ2-7; 12 positions agree with TRBD2. Germline V gives CDR1 MNHEY, CDR2 SVGAGI. The CDR3 consists of 15 residues. The CDR3 is CTSSRLAGESYEQYF. DNA for the CDR3: TGTACCAGCAGCCGACTAGCGGGGGAAAGCTACGAGCAGTACTTC.

The rearrangement joins TRBV28 to TRBJ2-7, with a possible D match to TRBD1 (6 bases). V shed 7 bases and J shed 2 bases, with 12 bases lying between them. Germline CDR1 is MDHEN and CDR2 is SYDVKM. The length of the CDR3 is 13 residues. The CDR3 nucleotides are TGTGCCAGCAAGATAGGGGGACCCTACGAGCAGTACTTC. Translation gives CASKIGGPYEQYF.

As regards this clone: Germline is not matched at one junction end, which may reflect a read error. The chain combines TRBV10-1 with TRBJ1-2; 7 nucleotides match TRBD1. This CDR3 spans 12 amino acids. CDR1 WNHNN and CDR2 SYGVQD come from the germline V gene (reference sequence). The CDR3 is CASSESGTAVAF. In nucleotides, the CDR3 is TGCGCCAGCAGTGAGTCTGGGACAGCGGTTGCCTTC.

This chain connects TRBV4-2 to TRBJ1-2; no definite D call. Germline CDR1 LGHNA, CDR2 YNFKEQ. Deletions cut 1 base from V and 3 bases from J, with 12 bases between. The CDR3 consists of 15 residues. CDR3 loop: CASSQAPGPDYGYTF. Here the CDR3 DNA reads TGTGCCAGCAGCCAAGCTCCGGGTCCAGACTATGGCTACACCTTC.

The J gene is TRBJ2-1, the V gene TRBV4-2; 8 nucleotides match TRBD2. The germline CDR1 and CDR2 sequences are LGHNA and YNFKEQ. The trim removed 3 bases at V and 4 bases at J, leaving 17 bases unmatched. The CDR3 sequence is 19 residues long. The DNA of the CDR3 is TGTGCCAGCAGCCATGAACCAACTCGAGCGGGGGAGACTTACAATGAGCAGTTCTTC. This translates into CASSHEPTRAGETYNEQFF.

The chain is built from TRBV10-3 and TRBJ2-7; 9 bases are shared with TRBD2. This CDR3 region has 13 residues. Germline loops: CDR1 ENHRY, CDR2 SYGVKD. V lost 5 bases and J lost 7; bases outside the gene matches: 6. CDR3 residues: CAISFQAGGEQYF. As DNA, the CDR3 is TGTGCCATCAGTTTCCAAGCGGGGGGAGAGCAGTACTTC.

The gene calls are TRBV18 and TRBJ2-1; 12 bases align to TRBD2. V lost 3 bases, J lost 4 bases, and 1 base stayed unmatched. The CDR3 is 15 residues long. In germline, CDR1 is KGHSH, CDR2 LQKENI. The CDR3 DNA is TGTGCCAGCTCACCCGGACTAGCGGGGTACAATGAGCAGTTCTTC. Residues: CASSPGLAGYNEQFF.

The chain employs TRBV10-3 and TRBJ2-1, with TRBD1 as a possible D gene (6 bases). From germline, CDR1 is ENHRY and CDR2 SYGVKD. V lost 0 bases to trimming and J lost 7 bases, with 16 bases between them. The CDR3 totals 16 residues. This chain's CDR3 is CAISESRSGTPNEQFF. In DNA form, the CDR3 reads TGTGCCATCAGTGAGTCCCGTTCGGGGACACCTAATGAGCAGTTCTTC.

This clone showed up just a few times. The chain combines TRBV5-6 with TRBJ1-1; D unresolved. Per germline, CDR1 SGHDT and CDR2 YYEEEE. The CDR3 has 16 residues. V was pared by 3 bases and J by 3 bases, with 18 bases between. CDR3 in amino acids: CASSWAPVGRDTEAFF. The CDR3 DNA sequence: TGTGCCAGCAGCTGGGCCCCGGTAGGGAGGGACACTGAAGCTTTCTTT. Drawing the rest from reference TRBV5-6 and TRBJ1-1, the complete variable domain is DAGVTQSPTHLIKTRGQQVTLRCSPKSGHDTVSWYQQALGQGPQFIFQYYEEEERQRGNFPDRFSGHQFPNYSSELNVNALLLGDSALYLCASSWAPVGRDTEAFFGQGTRLTVV.

This chain links TRBV4-1 with TRBJ2-5; TRBD1 aligns across 9 bases. The CDR3 runs to 16 residues. CDR1 is MGHRA and CDR2 is YSYEKL in the germline V gene. V was pared by 5 bases and J by 5 bases, with 12 bases of the junction left unmatched. The CDR3 DNA reads TGCGCCAGCAGCGGAGCGGGACAGGGATCCGGGGAGACCCAGTACTTC. Translating it yields CASSGAGQGSGETQYF.

The J gene is TRBJ2-3, the V gene TRBV7-8; no firm D call. Trimming cost V 0 bases and J 0 bases, with 13 bases left between them. CDR3 size: 17 residues. The germline gives CDR1 SGHVS, CDR2 FQNEAQ. CDR3 loop: CASSLAWAGSSTDTQYF. CDR3 nucleotides: TGTGCCAGCAGCTTAGCGTGGGCAGGCTCTAGCACAGATACGCAGTATTTT.

This chain connects TRBV18 to TRBJ1-3; D call uncertain. This CDR3 has 14 residues. V shed 2 bases and J shed 2 bases, with 7 bases lying between them. The V gene's germline CDR1 is KGHSH and CDR2 LQKENI. CDR3 residues: CASSPGGPGNTIYF. In DNA, the CDR3 is TGTGCCAGCTCACCAGGCGGTCCTGGAAACACCATATATTTT.